A selection of T cell receptor beta chains follows, all from one sample in a study of OX40 agonist ivuxolimab in advanced cancers. Here immunoSEQ multiplex PCR was the method, and the copy in TCRdb shows in-frame clones only, minus some. The sample carries 60,000 or so clones, more than 75% recorded once. The sequences come from CD4+ or CD8+ T cells sorted from blood, collected in a trial of the OX40 agonist ivuxolimab. The receptors were sampled from an adult with an advanced solid tumor such as melanoma, head and neck, liver or kidney cancer. Each CDR3 is given with its conserved first and last residue. Each record gives: CDR3 DNA, CDR3 protein, D gene, CDR3 length, J gene, clone size, V gene. D genes are given only for firm matches. Clone size appears in some rows only: once, few, many, or a class for an expanded clone.

TGTGCCAGCAGGTCCGGGACGATTGAAGCTTTCTTT	CASRSGTIEAFF	NA	12	TRBJ1-1	NA	TRBV6-5
TGTGCCAGCAGGTGGACAGGGGTTTCGGAAGAGACCCAGTACTTC	CASRWTGVSEETQYF	TRBD1	15	TRBJ2-5	NA	TRBV5-8
TGTGCCAGCAGCCGTTACCGGACAGCAACTAATGAAAAACTGTTTTTT	CASSRYRTATNEKLFF	NA	16	TRBJ1-4	NA	TRBV7-8
TGTGCCTGGAGTGGGACAGGGACAGGCTTCACCTACGAGCAGTACTTC	CAWSGTGTGFTYEQYF	TRBD1	16	TRBJ2-7	NA	TRBV30
TGTGCCAGCTCCTCGACAGGGGCGGCCTACGAGCAGTACTTC	CASSSTGAAYEQYF	TRBD1	14	TRBJ2-7	NA	TRBV18
TGTGCCAGCAGTGAAAGGCGCACAGATACGCAGTATTTT	CASSERRTDTQYF	NA	13	TRBJ2-3	NA	TRBV2
TGTGCCAGCGCCCGAGGACCAGGGAAGGCGCAGTACTTC	CASARGPGKAQYF	NA	13	TRBJ2-7	NA	TRBV28
TGTGCCAGCAGCGTAGGACTAGCGGGAGGTGCGGGGTTTACAGATACGCAGTATTTT	CASSVGLAGGAGFTDTQYF	TRBD2	19	TRBJ2-3	NA	TRBV9
TGTGCCAGCACTTTGGAGGGTGTTGATACAGGGTACTTC	CASTLEGVDTGYF	NA	13	TRBJ2-7	NA	TRBV2
TGTGCCACCAGCAGAGGGGCAGGGTTTGACCAAGAGACCCAGTACTTC	CATSRGAGFDQETQYF	NA	16	TRBJ2-5	NA	TRBV15
TGTGCCAGCCACGATCAACTCGGTGATACGCAGTATTTT	CASHDQLGDTQYF	NA	13	TRBJ2-3	NA	TRBV2
TGTGCCAGCAGTGAAGACCTAGGCACTGAAGCTTTCTTT	CASSEDLGTEAFF	NA	13	TRBJ1-1	NA	TRBV2
TGTGCCAGCAGTGTGTTAGCGGGTAGCACAGATACGCAGTATTTT	CASSVLAGSTDTQYF	TRBD2	15	TRBJ2-3	NA	TRBV28
TGTGCCAGCAGCGTAGCCCCCGGGACTAGCCTTTGGTCAGATACGCAGTATTTT	CASSVAPGTSLWSDTQYF	TRBD2	18	TRBJ2-3	NA	TRBV9
TGTGCCAGCAGCTCCGCCGGGACAGGGGACACCGGGGAGCTGTTTTTT	CASSSAGTGDTGELFF	TRBD1	16	TRBJ2-2	NA	TRBV5-6
TGTGCCAGCAGTGGATGGGTAGCGAACACCGGGGAGCTGTTTTTT	CASSGWVANTGELFF	NA	15	TRBJ2-2	NA	TRBV28
TGTGCCAGCAGCTTATTAGGGGTGATGAACACTGAAGCTTTCTTT	CASSLLGVMNTEAFF	NA	15	TRBJ1-1	NA	TRBV7-9
TGCGCCACTCACGCGGGAGGGGGGGCCGAGCAGTACTTC	CATHAGGGAEQYF	TRBD2	13	TRBJ2-7	NA	TRBV10-2
TGTGCCAGCAGTGAAGCCTATCCGGGACAGGTCTACGAGCAGTACTTC	CASSEAYPGQVYEQYF	TRBD1	16	TRBJ2-7	NA	TRBV6-1
TGTGCCAGCTCACAAGAAGCCGAAACAGATACGCAGTATTTT	CASSQEAETDTQYF	NA	14	TRBJ2-3	NA	TRBV18
TGTGCCAGCGGGACAGGGAACACTGAAGCTTTCTTT	CASGTGNTEAFF	TRBD1	12	TRBJ1-1	NA	TRBV2
TGTGCCAGCAGTTTAAACCCTCAAGGGCACAATGAGCAGTTCTTC	CASSLNPQGHNEQFF	NA	15	TRBJ2-1	NA	TRBV27
TGTGCCAGCACAAGGGACAGGGCCTTCAATCAGCCCCAGCATTTT	CASTRDRAFNQPQHF	TRBD1	15	TRBJ1-5	few	TRBV28
TGTGCCAGCAGCCCACCGACAGCGGGAGTAGGCAATGAGCAGTTCTTC	CASSPPTAGVGNEQFF	TRBD2	16	TRBJ2-1	NA	TRBV13
TGTGCCAGCAGTCTCCACGGACAGGGAAAGACCGGGGAGCTGTTTTTT	CASSLHGQGKTGELFF	TRBD1	16	TRBJ2-2	NA	TRBV28
TGCGCCAGCAGCCAAGTAGGACACCTAACTGGAAACACCATATATTTT	CASSQVGHLTGNTIYF	NA	16	TRBJ1-3	NA	TRBV4-3
TGTGCCAGCAGTAACCGGGACAGGGACTACGAGCAGTACTTC	CASSNRDRDYEQYF	TRBD1	14	TRBJ2-7	NA	TRBV6-1
TGTGCCAGCCGAACACTGGGAGGGAGGATGTACACTGAAGCTTTCTTT	CASRTLGGRMYTEAFF	NA	16	TRBJ1-1	few	TRBV11-2
TGTGCCAGCAGCTTGGTCTCTAGCCGAGAGACCCAGTACTTC	CASSLVSSRETQYF	NA	14	TRBJ2-5	NA	TRBV5-8
TGCGCCAGCAGCTACAGGAGGGGGGATACGCAGTATTTT	CASSYRRGDTQYF	NA	13	TRBJ2-3	NA	TRBV5-1
TGTGCCAGCAGCCCACCGGCGGGTCACACCTACGAGCAGTACTTC	CASSPPAGHTYEQYF	NA	15	TRBJ2-7	NA	TRBV5-5
TGTGCCAGCACTGAAACTGGAACCGGGGAGCTGTTTTTT	CASTETGTGELFF	NA	13	TRBJ2-2	few	TRBV6-6
TGTGCCTGGAGGCCGGGAGCGGGAGTGGGCAATGAGCAGTTCTTC	CAWRPGAGVGNEQFF	TRBD2	15	TRBJ2-1	NA	TRBV30
TGTGCCTGCCAAGGACAGGGGCTTCGCGGGAGGGCTGAGACCCAGTACTTC	CACQGQGLRGRAETQYF	NA	17	TRBJ2-5	NA	TRBV30
TGTGCCAGCAGTTATTCGGCTAGCGGAGATACGCAGTATTTT	CASSYSASGDTQYF	TRBD2	14	TRBJ2-3	NA	TRBV27
TGTGCCAGTAGTTACCCCCAGACGACATCCTACAATGAGCAGTTCTTC	CASSYPQTTSYNEQFF	NA	16	TRBJ2-1	few	TRBV19
TGTGCCAGCAGCTCAACCAGGGGACTAGCGACTATGTGGCAGTACTTC	CASSSTRGLATMWQYF	TRBD2	16	TRBJ2-7	NA	TRBV7-9
TGTGCCAGCAGCTTAGGGGGACCGGGACTCAAAGACACAGATACGCAGTATTTT	CASSLGGPGLKDTDTQYF	NA	18	TRBJ2-3	once	TRBV11-3
TGCGCCAGCAGCTTTGGGGGAGGGCCCTCCGAGCAGTACTTC	CASSFGGGPSEQYF	TRBD2	14	TRBJ2-7	once	TRBV5-1
TGTGCCAGCAGTGGGAACCGGGGCGCCAAGGGGAACACTGAAGCTTTCTTT	CASSGNRGAKGNTEAFF	NA	17	TRBJ1-1	few	TRBV27